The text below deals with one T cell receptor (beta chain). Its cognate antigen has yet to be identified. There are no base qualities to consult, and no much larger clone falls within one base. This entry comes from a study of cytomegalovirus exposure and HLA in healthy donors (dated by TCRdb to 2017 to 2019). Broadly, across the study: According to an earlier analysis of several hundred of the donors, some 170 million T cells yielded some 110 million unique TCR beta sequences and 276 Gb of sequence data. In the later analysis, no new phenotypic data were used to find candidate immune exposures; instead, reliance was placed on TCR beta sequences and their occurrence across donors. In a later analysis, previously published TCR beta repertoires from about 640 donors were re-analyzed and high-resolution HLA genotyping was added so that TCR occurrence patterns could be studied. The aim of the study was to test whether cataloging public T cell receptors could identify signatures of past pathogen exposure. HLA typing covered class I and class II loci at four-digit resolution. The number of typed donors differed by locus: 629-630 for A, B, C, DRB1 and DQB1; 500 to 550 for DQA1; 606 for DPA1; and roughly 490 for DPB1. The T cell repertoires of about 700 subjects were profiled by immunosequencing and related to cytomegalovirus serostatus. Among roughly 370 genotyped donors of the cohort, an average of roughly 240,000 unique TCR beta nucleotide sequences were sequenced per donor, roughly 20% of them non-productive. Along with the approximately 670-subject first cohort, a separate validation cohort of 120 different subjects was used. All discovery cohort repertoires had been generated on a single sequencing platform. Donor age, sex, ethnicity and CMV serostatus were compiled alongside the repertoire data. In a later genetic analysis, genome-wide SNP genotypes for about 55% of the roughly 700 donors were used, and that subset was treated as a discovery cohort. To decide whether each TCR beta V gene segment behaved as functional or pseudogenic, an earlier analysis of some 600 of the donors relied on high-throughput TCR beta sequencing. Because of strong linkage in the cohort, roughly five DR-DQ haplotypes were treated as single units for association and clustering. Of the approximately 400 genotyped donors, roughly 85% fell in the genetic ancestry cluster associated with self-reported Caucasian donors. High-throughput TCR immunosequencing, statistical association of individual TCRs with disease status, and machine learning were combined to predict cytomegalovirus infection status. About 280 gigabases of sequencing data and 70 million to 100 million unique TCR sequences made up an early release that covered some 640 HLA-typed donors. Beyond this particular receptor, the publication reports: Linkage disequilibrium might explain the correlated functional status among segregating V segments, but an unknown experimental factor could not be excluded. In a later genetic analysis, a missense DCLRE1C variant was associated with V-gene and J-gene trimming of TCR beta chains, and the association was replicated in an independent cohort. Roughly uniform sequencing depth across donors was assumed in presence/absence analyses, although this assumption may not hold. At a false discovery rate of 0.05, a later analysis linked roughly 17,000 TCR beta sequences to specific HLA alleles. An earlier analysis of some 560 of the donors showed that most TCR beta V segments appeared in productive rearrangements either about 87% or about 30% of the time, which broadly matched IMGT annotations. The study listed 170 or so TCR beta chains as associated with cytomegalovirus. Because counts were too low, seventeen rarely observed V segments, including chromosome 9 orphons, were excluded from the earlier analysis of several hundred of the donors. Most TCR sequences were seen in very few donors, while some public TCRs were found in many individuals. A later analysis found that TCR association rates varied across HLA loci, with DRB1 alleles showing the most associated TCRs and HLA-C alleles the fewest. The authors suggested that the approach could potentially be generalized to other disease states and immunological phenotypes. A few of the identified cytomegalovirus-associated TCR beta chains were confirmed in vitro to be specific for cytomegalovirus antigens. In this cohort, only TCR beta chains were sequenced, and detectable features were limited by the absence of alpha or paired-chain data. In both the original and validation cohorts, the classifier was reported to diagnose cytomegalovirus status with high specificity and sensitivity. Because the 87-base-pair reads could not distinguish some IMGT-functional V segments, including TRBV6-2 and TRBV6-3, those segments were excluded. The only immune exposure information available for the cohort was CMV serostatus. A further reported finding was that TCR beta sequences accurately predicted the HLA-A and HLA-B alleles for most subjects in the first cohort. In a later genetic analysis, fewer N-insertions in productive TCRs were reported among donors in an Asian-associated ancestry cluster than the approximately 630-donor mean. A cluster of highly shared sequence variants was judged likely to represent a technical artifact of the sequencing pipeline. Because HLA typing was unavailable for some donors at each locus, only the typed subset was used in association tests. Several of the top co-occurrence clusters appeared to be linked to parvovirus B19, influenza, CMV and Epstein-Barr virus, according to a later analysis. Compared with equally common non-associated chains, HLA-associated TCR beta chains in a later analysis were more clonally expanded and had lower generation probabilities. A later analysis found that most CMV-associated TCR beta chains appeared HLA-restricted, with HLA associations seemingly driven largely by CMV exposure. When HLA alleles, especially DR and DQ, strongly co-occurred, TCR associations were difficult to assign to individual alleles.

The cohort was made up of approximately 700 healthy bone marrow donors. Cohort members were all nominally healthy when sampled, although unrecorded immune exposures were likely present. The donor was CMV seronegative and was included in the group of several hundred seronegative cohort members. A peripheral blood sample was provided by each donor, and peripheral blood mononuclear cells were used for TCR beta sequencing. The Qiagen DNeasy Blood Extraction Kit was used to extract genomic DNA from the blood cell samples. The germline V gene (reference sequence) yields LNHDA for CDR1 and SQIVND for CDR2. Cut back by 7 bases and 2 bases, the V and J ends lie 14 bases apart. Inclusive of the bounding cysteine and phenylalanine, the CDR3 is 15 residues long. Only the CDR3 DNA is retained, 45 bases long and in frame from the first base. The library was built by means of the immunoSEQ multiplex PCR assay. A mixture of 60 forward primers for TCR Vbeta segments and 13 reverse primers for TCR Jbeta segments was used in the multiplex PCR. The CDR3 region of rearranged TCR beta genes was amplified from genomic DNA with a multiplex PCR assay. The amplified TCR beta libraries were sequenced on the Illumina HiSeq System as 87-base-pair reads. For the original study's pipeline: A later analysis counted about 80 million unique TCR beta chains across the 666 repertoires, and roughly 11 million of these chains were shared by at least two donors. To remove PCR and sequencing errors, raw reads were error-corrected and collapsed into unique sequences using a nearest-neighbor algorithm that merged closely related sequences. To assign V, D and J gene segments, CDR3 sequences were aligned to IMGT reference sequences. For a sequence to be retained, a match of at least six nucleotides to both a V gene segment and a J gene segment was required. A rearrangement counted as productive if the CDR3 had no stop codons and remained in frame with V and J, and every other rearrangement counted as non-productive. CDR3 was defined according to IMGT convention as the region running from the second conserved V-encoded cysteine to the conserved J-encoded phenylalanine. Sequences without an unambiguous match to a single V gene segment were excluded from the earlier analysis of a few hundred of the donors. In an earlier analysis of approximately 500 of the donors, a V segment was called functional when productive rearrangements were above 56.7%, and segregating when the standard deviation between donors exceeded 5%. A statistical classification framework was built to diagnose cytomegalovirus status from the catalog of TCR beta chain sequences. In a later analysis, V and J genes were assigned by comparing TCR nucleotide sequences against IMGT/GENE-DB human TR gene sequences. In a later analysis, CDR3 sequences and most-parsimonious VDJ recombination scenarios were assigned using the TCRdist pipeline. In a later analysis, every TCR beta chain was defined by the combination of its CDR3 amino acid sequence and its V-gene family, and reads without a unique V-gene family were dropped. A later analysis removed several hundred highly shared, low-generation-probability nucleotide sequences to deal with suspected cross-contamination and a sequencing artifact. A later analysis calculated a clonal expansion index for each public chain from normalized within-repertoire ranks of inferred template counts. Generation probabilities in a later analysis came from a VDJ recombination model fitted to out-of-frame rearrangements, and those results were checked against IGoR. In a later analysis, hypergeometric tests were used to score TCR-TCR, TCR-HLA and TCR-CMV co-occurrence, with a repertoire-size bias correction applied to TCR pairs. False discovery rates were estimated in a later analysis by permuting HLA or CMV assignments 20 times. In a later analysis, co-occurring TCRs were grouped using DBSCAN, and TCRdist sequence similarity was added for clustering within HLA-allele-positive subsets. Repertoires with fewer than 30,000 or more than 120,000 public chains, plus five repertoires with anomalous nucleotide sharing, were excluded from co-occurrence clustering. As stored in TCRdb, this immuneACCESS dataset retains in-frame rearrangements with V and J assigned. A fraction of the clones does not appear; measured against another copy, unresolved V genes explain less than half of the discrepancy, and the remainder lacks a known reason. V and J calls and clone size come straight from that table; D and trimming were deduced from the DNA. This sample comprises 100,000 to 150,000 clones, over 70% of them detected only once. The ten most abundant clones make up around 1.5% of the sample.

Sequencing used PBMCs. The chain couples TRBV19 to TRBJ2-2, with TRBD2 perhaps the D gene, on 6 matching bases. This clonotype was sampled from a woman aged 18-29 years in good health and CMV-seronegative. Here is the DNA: TGTGCCAGTACCCTGGAGGGAGGTAACACCGGGGAGCTGTTTTTT. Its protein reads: CASTLEGGNTGELFF. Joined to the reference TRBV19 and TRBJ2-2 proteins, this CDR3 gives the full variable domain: DGGITQSPKYLFRKEGQNVTLSCEQNLNHDAMYWYRQDPGQGLRLIYYSQIVNDFQKGDIAEGYSVSREKKESFPLTVTSAQKNPTAFYLCASTLEGGNTGELFFGEGSRLTVL.